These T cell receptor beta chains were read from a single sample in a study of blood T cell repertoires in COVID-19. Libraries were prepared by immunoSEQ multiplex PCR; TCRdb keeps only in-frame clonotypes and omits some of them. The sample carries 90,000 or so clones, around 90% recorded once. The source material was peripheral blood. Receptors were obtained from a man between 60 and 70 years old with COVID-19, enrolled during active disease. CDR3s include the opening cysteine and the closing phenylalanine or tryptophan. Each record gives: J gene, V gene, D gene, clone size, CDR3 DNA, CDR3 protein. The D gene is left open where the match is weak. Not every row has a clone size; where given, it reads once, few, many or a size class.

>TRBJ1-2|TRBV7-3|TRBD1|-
TGTGCCAGCAGCTTAGCAGGGGGGAACTATGGCTACACCTTC
CASSLAGGNYGYTF
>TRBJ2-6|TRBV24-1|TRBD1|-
TGTGCCACCAGCGGACAGGGGGTCCCAGGGGCCAACGTCCTGACTTTC
CATSGQGVPGANVLTF
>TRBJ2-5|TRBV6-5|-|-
TGTGCCAGCAGTTCCCAGGAAGGCCAAGAGACCCAGTACTTC
CASSSQEGQETQYF
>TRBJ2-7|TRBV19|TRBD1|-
TGTGCCAGTAGTACCACGGACAGGGGAGGTTACGAGCAGTACTTC
CASSTTDRGGYEQYF
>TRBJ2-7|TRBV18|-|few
TGTGCCAGCTCACCACGCGATGACGAGCAGTACTTC
CASSPRDDEQYF
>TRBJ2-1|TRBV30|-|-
TGTGCCTGCGACCGCCTTGGGCGATACAATGAGCAGTTCTTC
CACDRLGRYNEQFF
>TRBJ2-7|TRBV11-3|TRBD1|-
TGTGCCAGCGGAGGACAGGGGGCCCTCGAGCAGTACTTC
CASGGQGALEQYF
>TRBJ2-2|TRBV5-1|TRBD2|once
TGCGCCAGCAGCTTGGTAGCTAGCGGGAGCATCGACACCGGGGAGCTGTTTTTT
CASSLVASGSIDTGELFF
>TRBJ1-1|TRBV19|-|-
TGTGCCAGTAGTACGGGGGAAGGAGGGGTCACTGAAGCTTTCTTT
CASSTGEGGVTEAFF
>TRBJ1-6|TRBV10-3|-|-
TGTGCCATCAGTGAACCCGGGACAAACGGCTCACCCCTCCACTTT
CAISEPGTNGSPLHF
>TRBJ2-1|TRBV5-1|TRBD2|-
TGCGCCAGCAGCTTGGGGACTAGCCAAAGTGAGCAGTTCTTC
CASSLGTSQSEQFF
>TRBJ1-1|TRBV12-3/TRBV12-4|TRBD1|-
TGTGCCAGCAGCCCGACAGGGAGAACTGAAGCTTTCTTT
CASSPTGRTEAFF
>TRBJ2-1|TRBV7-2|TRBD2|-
TGTGCCAGCAGCTCGACTAGCGGGAGCTACAATGAGCAGTTCTTC
CASSSTSGSYNEQFF
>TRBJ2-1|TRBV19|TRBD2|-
TGTGCCAGTAGCATTGCAACCGGGACTAGCGGGATGGATGAGCAGTTCTTC
CASSIATGTSGMDEQFF
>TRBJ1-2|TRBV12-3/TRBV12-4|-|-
TGTGCCAGCAGTCCCGCCCAGAATGGCTACACCTTC
CASSPAQNGYTF
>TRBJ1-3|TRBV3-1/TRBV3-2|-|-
TGTGCCAGCAGCCAATTCGTCGGGACACAAGAACGTAACACCATATATTTT
CASSQFVGTQERNTIYF
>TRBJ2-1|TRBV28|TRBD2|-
TGTGCCAGCAGGGCTCTAGCGGAGTACTACAATGAGCAGTTCTTC
CASRALAEYYNEQFF
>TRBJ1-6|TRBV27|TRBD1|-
TGTGCCAGCACCCATACAGGGGAAGGTTCCTATAATTCACCCCTCCACTTT
CASTHTGEGSYNSPLHF
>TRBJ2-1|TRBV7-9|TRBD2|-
TGTGCCAGCAGCACTTTTAGCGGGTTCTCCTACAATGAGCAGTTCTTC
CASSTFSGFSYNEQFF
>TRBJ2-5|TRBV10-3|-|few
TGTGCCATCAGTGAGTCGCTTGGGGCATTGGGAGAGACCCAGTACTTC
CAISESLGALGETQYF
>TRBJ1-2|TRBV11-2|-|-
TGTGCCAGCAGCCCAGTCAGGGGCCCAAACTATGGCTACACCTTC
CASSPVRGPNYGYTF
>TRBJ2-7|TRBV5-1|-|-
TGCGCCAGCAGCGAGGGCACCTACGAGCAGTACTTC
CASSEGTYEQYF
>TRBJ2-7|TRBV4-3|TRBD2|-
TGCGCCAGCAGCCAAGTCCCGGGAGGGATCCACGAGCAGTACTTC
CASSQVPGGIHEQYF
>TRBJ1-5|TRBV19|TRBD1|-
TGTGCCAGTAGACCGGAACAGGGGGCTGGCAATCAGCCCCAGCATTTT
CASRPEQGAGNQPQHF
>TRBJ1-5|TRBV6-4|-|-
TGTGCCAGCGGGAGTAGTGAACAGCCCTCTTATAGCAATCAGCCCCAGCATTTT
CASGSSEQPSYSNQPQHF
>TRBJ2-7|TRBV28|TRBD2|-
TGTGCCAGCAGTTTCGGAGACCGGACTAGGGAGCAGTACTTC
CASSFGDRTREQYF
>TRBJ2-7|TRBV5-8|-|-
TGTGCCAGCAGCTTGGCCGGGACATCAGCCTACGAGCAGTACTTC
CASSLAGTSAYEQYF
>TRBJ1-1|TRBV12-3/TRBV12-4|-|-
TGTGCCAGCAGTTTAGACAGTAACACTGAAGCTTTCTTT
CASSLDSNTEAFF
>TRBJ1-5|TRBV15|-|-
TGTGCCACCAGCAGAGATAGGGGGGGTGGGCAGCCCCAGCATTTT
CATSRDRGGGQPQHF
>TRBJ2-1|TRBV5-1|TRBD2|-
TGCGCCAGCAGCTTGAGTACGGGGGGGAGGTACAATGAGCAGTTCTTC
CASSLSTGGRYNEQFF
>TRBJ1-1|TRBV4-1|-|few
TGCGCCAGCAGCCAAGGTGTATTGAGCTCTCAAGCTTTCTTT
CASSQGVLSSQAFF
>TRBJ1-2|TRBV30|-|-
TGTGCCTGGAGTGTAGACAGAGGCTACACCTTC
CAWSVDRGYTF
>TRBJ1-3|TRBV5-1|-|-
TGCGCCAGCAGCTTGGGAGGCGGGAGGAACACCATATATTTT
CASSLGGGRNTIYF
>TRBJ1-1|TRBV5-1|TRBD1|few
TGCGCCAGCAGCTGGACAGGGCCGGCGAACACTGAAGCTTTCTTT
CASSWTGPANTEAFF
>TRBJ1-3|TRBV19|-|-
TGTGCCAGTAGTATAGGTCGCCAGGCTGGAAACACCATATATTTT
CASSIGRQAGNTIYF
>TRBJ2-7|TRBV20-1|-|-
TGCAGTGCAAAACAGGGAGACGAGCAGTACTTC
CSAKQGDEQYF
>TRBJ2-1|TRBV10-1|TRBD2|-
TGCGCCAGCAGTGAAAGGCGACTAGCGGGAGGCTACGAGTTCTTC
CASSERRLAGGYEFF
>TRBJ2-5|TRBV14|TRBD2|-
TGTGCCAGCAGCCGGATCGGGGGGGGCCGAGAGACCCAGTACTTC
CASSRIGGGRETQYF
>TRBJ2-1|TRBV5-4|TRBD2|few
TGTGCCAGCAGCTTGAGGGGACTAGCGAAGCACAATGAGCAGTTCTTC
CASSLRGLAKHNEQFF
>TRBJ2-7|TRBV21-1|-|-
TGTGCCAGCATGGGACAGGTGCTGTACGAGCAGTACTTC
CASMGQVLYEQYF
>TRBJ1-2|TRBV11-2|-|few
TGTGCCAGCAGCTTAGTTGGGGGGGCTTTGAACTATGGCTACACCTTC
CASSLVGGALNYGYTF
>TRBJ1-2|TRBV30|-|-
TGTGCCTGGAGTCCCGAATACATGGGCCACTATGGCTACACCTTC
CAWSPEYMGHYGYTF
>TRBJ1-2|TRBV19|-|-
TGTGCCAGTAGTATAGGTGAGGGAGGCCTCTATGGCTACACCTTC
CASSIGEGGLYGYTF
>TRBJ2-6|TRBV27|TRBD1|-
TGTGCCAGCAGTTTATACACCGACAGGGGGCCGTCTGGGGCCAACGTCCTGACTTTC
CASSLYTDRGPSGANVLTF
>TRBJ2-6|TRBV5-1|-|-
TGCGCCAGCAGCTCGGGGTCCTCTGGGGCCAACGTCCTGACTTTC
CASSSGSSGANVLTF
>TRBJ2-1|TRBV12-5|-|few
TGTGCTAGTGGTTTGGCGGGTGTAACCTACAATGAGCAGTTCTTC
CASGLAGVTYNEQFF
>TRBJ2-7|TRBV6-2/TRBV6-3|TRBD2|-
TGTGCCAGCAGTGACGGGACTAGAATCTACGAGCAGTACTTC
CASSDGTRIYEQYF
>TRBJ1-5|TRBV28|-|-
TGTGCCAGCAGTGCCCCTGGGGGGGGAGGCAATCAGCCCCAGCATTTT
CASSAPGGGGNQPQHF